This T cell receptor (beta chain) was observed in a study of T cells in Graves' hyperthyroidism and ophthalmopathy. Whole-study context: Before treatment of any kind, peripheral blood was taken at initial diagnosis.

Worth noting for this clonotype: Antigen unknown.

Trimming removed 6 bases at V and 4 bases at J, with 12 bases between. Germline assignment: CDR1 LNHDA and CDR2 SQIVND (reference sequence). This CDR3 spans 13 amino acids. No progression to ophthalmopathy during 18 months of follow-up defined stable disease. Patients aged 18 to 65 had newly diagnosed hyperthyroidism that had lasted under 2 months. The study, taken as a whole, reports: Most thyroid-expanded clonotypes above 0.001 were also found in blood.

TCR beta CDR3 sequences were amplified from RNA transcripts. A first-round RT-PCR of the TCR CDR3 used the HTBI primer set. TCRdb redid the calling of the multiplex PCR reads with MiXCR, one entry per CDR3 protein. The repertoire holds approximately 430,000 distinct CDR3 sequences, with 15% to 19% as singletons. Sequenced sample: blood. The chain carries TRBV19 and TRBJ2-5; weak D call: TRBD1 (5 bases). The clonotype comes from a woman under 30 with Graves' hyperthyroidism. CDR3 coding DNA: TGTGCCAGTAGCCAAAAAAGGGGAGAGACCCAGTACTTC. The encoded protein is CASSQKRGETQYF.